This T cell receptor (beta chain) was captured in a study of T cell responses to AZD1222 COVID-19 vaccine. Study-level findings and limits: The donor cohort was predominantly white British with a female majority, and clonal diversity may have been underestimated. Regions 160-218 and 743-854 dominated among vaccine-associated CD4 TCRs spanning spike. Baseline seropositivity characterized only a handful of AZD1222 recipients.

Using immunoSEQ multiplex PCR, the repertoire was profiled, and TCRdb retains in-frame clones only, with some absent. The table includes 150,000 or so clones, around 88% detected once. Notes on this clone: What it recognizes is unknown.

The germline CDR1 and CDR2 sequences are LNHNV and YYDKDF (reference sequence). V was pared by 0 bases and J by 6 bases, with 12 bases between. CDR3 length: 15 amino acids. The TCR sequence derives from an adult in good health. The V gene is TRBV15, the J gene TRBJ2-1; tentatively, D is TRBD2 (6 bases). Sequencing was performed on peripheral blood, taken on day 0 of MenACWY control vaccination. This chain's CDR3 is CATSRDDGSRNEQFF. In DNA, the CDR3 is TGTGCCACCAGCAGAGATGACGGGAGCCGCAATGAGCAGTTCTTC.